This TCR beta chain came from a study of vaccination and CD4 T cells after COVID-19. Study background: The convalescents included six males and four females, and among them two were Hispanic while seven were Caucasian.

CDR1 and CDR2 (germline): SGHRS, YFSETQ. Trimming removed 0 bases at V and 6 bases at J, with 12 bases between. This CDR3 contains 15 residues. Treatment defined: roughly 10-day PBMC culture with coronavirus spike peptide pools or control peptides (ViraFEST assay). Points on this clonotype: What it binds is unknown.

The Oncomine TCR Beta short-read assay generated sequence data from the DNA of cultured CD4+ T cells. CD4+ T cells were cultured, and genomic DNA was extracted from them. MiXCR was run by TCRdb on the PCR reads, yielding one entry per CDR3 protein. The sample holds around 12,000 distinct CDR3 sequences, under 70% seen once. This receptor was obtained from a human donor who had recovered from COVID-19. The sequenced sample consisted of CD4+ T cells from blood, cultured in vitro. V usage is TRBV5-1 and J usage is TRBJ2-2; the D is unclear. CDR3 nucleotide sequence: TGCGCCAGCAGCTTGGTAGCCGGATCTCCCGGGGAGCTGTTTTTT. Its protein is CASSLVAGSPGELFF.